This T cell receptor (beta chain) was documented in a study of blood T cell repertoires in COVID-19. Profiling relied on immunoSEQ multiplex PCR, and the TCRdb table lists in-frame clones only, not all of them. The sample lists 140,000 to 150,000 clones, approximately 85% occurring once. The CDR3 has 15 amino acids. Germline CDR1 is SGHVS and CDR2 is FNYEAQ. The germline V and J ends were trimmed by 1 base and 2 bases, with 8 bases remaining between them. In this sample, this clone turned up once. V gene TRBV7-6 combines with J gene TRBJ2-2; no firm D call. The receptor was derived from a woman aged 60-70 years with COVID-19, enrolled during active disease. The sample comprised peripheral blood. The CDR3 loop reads CASSLVPTNTGELFF. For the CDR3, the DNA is TGTGCCAGCAGCTTAGTCCCTACTAACACCGGGGAGCTGTTTTTT.